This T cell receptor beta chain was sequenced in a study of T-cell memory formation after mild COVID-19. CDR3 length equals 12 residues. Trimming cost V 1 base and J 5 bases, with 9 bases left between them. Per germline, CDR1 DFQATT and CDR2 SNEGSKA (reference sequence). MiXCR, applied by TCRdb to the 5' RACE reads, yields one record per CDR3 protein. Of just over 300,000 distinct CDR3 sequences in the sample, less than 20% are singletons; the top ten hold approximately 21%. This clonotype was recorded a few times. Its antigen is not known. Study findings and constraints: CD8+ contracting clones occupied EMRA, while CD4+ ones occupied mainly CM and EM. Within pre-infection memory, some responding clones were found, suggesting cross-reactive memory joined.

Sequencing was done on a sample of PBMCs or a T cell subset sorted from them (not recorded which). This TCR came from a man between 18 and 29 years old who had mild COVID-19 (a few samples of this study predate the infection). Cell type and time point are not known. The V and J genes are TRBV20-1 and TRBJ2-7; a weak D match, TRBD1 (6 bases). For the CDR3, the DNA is TGCAGTGCTAGAGGGACAGTTGACGAGCAGTACTTC. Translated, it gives CSARGTVDEQYF.